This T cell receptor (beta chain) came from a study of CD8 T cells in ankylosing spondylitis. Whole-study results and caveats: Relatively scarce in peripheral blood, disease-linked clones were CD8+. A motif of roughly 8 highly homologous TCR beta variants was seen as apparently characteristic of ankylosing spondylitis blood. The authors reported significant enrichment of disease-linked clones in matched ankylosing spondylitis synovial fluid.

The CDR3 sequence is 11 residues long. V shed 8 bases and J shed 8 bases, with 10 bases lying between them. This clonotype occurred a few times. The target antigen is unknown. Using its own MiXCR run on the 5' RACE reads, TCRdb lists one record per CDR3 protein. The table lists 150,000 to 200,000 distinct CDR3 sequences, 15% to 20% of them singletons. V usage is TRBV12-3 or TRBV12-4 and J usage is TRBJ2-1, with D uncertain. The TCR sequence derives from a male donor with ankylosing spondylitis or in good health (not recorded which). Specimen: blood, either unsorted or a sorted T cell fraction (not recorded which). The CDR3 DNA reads TGTGCCAGCGCCGAGATGGATGAGCAGTTCTTC. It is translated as CASAEMDEQFF.